The next 2 T cell receptor beta chains were all read from a single sample in a study of T cells in Graves' hyperthyroidism and ophthalmopathy. RNA transcripts gave rise to amplified TCR beta CDR3 regions. Carried out on the TCR CDR3, a first-round RT-PCR used the HTBI primer set. Via MiXCR, TCRdb re-called the multiplex PCR reads, giving one row per CDR3 protein. The sample carries some 800,000 distinct CDR3 sequences, 35% to 40% recorded once. Specimen: blood. The receptors here all came from a young man with Graves' hyperthyroidism.

This clonotype was recorded many times. V usage is TRBV12-3 or TRBV12-4 and J usage is TRBJ1-4; D is undetermined. This CDR3 region has 14 residues. Between the trimmed V and J ends, which lost 4 bases and 7 bases, there was a span of 13 bases. The CDR3 DNA reads TGTGCCAGCAGTTCGCACCGAAGGGTTGAAAAACTGTTTTTT. Protein product: CASSSHRRVEKLFF.

This clonotype was picked up many times. The V and J genes are TRBV29-1 and TRBJ2-2, with a possible D match to TRBD2 (6 bases). Per germline, CDR1 SQVTM and CDR2 ANQGSEA. The CDR3 is made up of 14 amino acids. V lost 3 bases, J lost 1 base, and 9 bases lay in between. The CDR3 nucleotides read TGCAGCGTTGAGGTGGGACTGAACACCGGGGAGCTGTTTTTT. It translates to CSVEVGLNTGELFF.